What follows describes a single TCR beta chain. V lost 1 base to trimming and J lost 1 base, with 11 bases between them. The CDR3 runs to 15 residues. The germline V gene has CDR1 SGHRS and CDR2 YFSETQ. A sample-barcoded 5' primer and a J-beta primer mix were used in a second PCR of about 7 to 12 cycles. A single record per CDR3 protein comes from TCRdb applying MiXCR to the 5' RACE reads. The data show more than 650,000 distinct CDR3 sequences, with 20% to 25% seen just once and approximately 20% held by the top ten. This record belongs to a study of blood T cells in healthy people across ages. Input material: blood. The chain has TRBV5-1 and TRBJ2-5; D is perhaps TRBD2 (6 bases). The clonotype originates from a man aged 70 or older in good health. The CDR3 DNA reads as TGCGCCAGCAGCTTGACGGCGGGGAGCCAAGAGACCCAGTACTTC. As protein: CASSLTAGSQETQYF.